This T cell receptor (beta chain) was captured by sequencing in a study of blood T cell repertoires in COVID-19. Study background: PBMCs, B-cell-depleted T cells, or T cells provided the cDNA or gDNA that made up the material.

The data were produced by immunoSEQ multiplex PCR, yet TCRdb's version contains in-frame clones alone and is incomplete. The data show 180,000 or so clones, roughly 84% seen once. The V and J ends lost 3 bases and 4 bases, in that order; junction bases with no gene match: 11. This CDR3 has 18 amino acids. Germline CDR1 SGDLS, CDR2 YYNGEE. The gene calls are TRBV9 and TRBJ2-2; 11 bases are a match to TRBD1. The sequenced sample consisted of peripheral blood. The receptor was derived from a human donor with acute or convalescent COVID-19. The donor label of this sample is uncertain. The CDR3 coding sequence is TGTGCCAGCAGCGGAGGACTGGTGGACAGGGGGCCCACCGGGGAGCTGTTTTTT. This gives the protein CASSGGLVDRGPTGELFF.